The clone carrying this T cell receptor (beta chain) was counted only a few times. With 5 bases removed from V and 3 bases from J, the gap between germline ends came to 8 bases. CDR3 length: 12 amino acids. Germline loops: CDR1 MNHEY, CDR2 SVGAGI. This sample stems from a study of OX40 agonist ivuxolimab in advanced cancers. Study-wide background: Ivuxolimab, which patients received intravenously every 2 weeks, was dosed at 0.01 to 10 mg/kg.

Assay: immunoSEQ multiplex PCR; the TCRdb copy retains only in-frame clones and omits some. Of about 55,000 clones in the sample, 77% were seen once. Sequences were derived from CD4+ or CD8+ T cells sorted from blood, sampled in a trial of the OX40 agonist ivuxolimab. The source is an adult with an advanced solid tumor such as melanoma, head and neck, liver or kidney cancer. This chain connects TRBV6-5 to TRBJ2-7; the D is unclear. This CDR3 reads CASSASLYEQYF. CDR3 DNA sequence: TGTGCCAGCAGTGCTAGTCTCTACGAGCAGTACTTC.